This entry features one TCR beta chain sequence. Its target is not known. Amplification of TCR beta used genomic DNA extracted from peripheral blood. Multiplex touch-down PCR with TRB-A/B primers amplified rearranged V-D-J TRB sequences. MiXCR was run by TCRdb on the multiplex PCR reads, yielding one entry per CDR3 protein. Of thousands of distinct CDR3 sequences listed, 25% to 30% were seen once; the top ten hold about 4%. The data derive from a study of T cell repertoires in aging, cancer and after chemotherapy. General observations from the study: In cancer patients, declining TCR diversity with age involved lost richness and lost evenness. Compared with age-matched healthy donors, untreated hematological or solid cancer patients showed higher blood TCR clonality. The repertoire data cannot show anything about immunological memory following chemotherapy.

The sequenced sample was blood. The clonotype comes from a human donor in good health.

CDR3 DNA: TGTGCCAGCGGTACCGGGACTAGCGATTACAATGAGCAGTTCTTC. This sequence encodes CASGTGTSDYNEQFF. J is TRBJ2-1 and V is TRBV28, with TRBD2 identical over 10 bases. CDR1 and CDR2 (germline): MDHEN, SYDVKM. The V gene end was trimmed by 8 bases and the J gene end by 4 bases; junction bases not matched to a gene: 8. The CDR3 contains 15 residues. The variable domain in full, completed from reference TRBV28 and TRBJ2-1, reads DVKVTQSSRYLVKRTGEKVFLECVQDMDHENMFWYRQDPGLGLRLIYFSYDVKMKEKGDIPEGYSVSREKKERFSLILESASTNQTSMYLCASGTGTSDYNEQFFGPGTRLTVL.